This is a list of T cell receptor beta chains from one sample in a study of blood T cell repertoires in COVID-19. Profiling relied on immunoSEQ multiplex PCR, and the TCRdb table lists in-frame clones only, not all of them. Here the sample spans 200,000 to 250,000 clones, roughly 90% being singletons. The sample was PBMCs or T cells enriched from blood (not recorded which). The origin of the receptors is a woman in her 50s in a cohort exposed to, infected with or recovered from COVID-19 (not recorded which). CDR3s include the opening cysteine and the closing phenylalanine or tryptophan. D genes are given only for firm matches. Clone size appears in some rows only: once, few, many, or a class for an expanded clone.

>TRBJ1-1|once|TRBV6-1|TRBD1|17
TGTGCCAGCAGTGCCCTACAGGGGGCTCAGGGGGACACTGAAGCTTTCTTT
CASSALQGAQGDTEAFF
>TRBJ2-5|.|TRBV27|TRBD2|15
TGTGCCAGCAGTCAGGGGACTAGCAGTAGGGAGACCCAGTACTTC
CASSQGTSSRETQYF
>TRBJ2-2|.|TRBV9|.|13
TGTGCCAGCAGCGTTAGCTCCACCGGGGAGCTGTTTTTT
CASSVSSTGELFF
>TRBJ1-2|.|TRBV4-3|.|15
TGCGCCAGCAGCCCAGAAGGGCGGGCTAACTATGGCTACACCTTC
CASSPEGRANYGYTF
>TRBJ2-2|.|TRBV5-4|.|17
TGTGCCAGCAGCTCCGCTGGCCGGAGGGCGAACACCGGGGAGCTGTTTTTT
CASSSAGRRANTGELFF
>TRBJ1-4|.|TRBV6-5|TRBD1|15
TGTGCCAGCAGTTTCCGGGACAGGCCCGCCGAAAAACTGTTTTTT
CASSFRDRPAEKLFF
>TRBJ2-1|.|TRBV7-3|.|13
TGTGCCAGCAGCTTAAACTACTACAATGAGCAGTTCTTC
CASSLNYYNEQFF
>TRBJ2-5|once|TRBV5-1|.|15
TGCGCCAGCAGCCCTCAGGAGGGTCCTTTGGGGACCCAGTACTTC
CASSPQEGPLGTQYF
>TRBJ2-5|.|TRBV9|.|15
TGTGCCAGCAGCGTAGCCGGGGTTATGGGAGAGACCCAGTACTTC
CASSVAGVMGETQYF
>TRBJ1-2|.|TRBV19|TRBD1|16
TGTGCCAGTAGCCTTGCCCTGGGACAGGGGAACTATGGCTACACCTTC
CASSLALGQGNYGYTF
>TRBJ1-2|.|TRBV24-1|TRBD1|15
TGTGCCACCAGTGGTACAGGGGGCCCTGACTATGGCTACACCTTC
CATSGTGGPDYGYTF
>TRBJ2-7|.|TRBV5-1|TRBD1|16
TGCGCCAGCAGCTTAGGACAGGGAGGCCTCAACTACGAGCAGTACTTC
CASSLGQGGLNYEQYF
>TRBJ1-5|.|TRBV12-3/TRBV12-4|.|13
TGTGCCAGCAGTTTGAGGGAGGGTCAGCCCCAGCATTTT
CASSLREGQPQHF
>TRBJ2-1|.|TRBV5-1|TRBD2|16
TGCGCCAGCAGCTTGGGCGGACTAGCGGGGATCAATGAGCAGTTCTTC
CASSLGGLAGINEQFF
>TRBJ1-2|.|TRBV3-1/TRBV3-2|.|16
TGTGCCAGCAGCTCGGCTAGGGACACCTTATACTATGGCTACACCTTC
CASSSARDTLYYGYTF
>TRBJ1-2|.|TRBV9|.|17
TGTGCCAGCAGCGCCCGGGACATCCGGGCTCAGATCTATGGCTACACCTTC
CASSARDIRAQIYGYTF
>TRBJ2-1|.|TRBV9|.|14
TGTGCCAGCAGCGCCTCCGACCCCAGGGTTGGTTTGTTCTTC
CASSASDPRVGLFF
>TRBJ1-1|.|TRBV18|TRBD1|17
TGTGCCAGCTCACGCGCGACAGGGGGCGCAAGGGCAACTGAAGCTTTCTTT
CASSRATGGARATEAFF
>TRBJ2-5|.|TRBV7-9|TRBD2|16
TGTGCCAGCAGCTCCTATAGCGGGGGGTACCAAGAGACCCAGTACTTC
CASSSYSGGYQETQYF
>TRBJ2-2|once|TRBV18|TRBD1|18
TGTGCCAGCTCACCAAACAGGGGGCCTCACGATAACACCGGGGAGCTGTTTTTT
CASSPNRGPHDNTGELFF
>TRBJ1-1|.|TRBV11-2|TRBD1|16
TGTGCCAGCAGCACCCGGATGACAGGGGTGAACACTGAAGCTTTCTTT
CASSTRMTGVNTEAFF
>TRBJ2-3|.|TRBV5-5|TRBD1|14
TGTGCCAGCAGCTTGGATCCCGGACAGGACGATGCGTATTTT
CASSLDPGQDDAYF
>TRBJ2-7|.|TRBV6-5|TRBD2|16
TGTGCCAGCAGTTTAACTAGCGGGACGGCCACCTACGAGCAGTACTTC
CASSLTSGTATYEQYF
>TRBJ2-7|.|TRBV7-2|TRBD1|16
TGTGCCAGCAGCTTAGCGATTGGGACAGGGGTCGGCGAGCAGTACTTC
CASSLAIGTGVGEQYF
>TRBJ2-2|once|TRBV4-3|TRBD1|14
TGCGCCAGCAGCCGACAGGGCGACACCGGGGAGCTGTTTTTT
CASSRQGDTGELFF
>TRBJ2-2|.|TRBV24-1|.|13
TGTGCCACCAGGGATCTTATGACCGGGGAGCTGTTTTTT
CATRDLMTGELFF
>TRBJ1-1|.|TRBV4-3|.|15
TGCGCCAGCAGCCAAGATGCGGGATGGCCACCTGAAGCTTTCTTT
CASSQDAGWPPEAFF
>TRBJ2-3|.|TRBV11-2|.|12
TGTGCCAGCAGCGTCGGGGGAGATACGCAGTATTTT
CASSVGGDTQYF
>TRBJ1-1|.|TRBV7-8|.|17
TGTGCCAGCAGTCAGGTCAGAAAGATAAAACAGAACACTGAAGCTTTCTTT
CASSQVRKIKQNTEAFF
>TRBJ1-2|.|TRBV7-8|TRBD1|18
TGTGCCAGCAGCCATGGTAGCCCGGGACAGCCTCGACTATATGGCTACACCTTC
CASSHGSPGQPRLYGYTF
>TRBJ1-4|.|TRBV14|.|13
TGTGCCAGCAGCGGGGGACTGGGTGAAAAACTGTTTTTT
CASSGGLGEKLFF
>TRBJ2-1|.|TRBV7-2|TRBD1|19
TGTGCCAGCAGCATGGAGGGGCAGGGGGCGTTGCAGTGGGACAATGAGCAGTTCTTC
CASSMEGQGALQWDNEQFF
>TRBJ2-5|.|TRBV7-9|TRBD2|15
TGTGCCAGCAGAGGGCTAGCGGCTAATCAAGAGACCCAGTACTTC
CASRGLAANQETQYF
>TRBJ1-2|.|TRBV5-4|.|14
TGTGCCAGCAGCAACAGGGATGCTAACTATGGCTACACCTTC
CASSNRDANYGYTF
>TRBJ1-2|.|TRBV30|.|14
TGTGCCTGGAGACCGGAAACGGGACTAAATGGCTACACCTTC
CAWRPETGLNGYTF
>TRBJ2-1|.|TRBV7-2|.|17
TGTGCCAGCAGCGCAACTAGCAGAACCGCTAGTTACAATGAGCAGTTCTTC
CASSATSRTASYNEQFF
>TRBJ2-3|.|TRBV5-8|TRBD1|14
TGTGCCAGCAGCTATGGACAGGCCACAGATACGCAGTATTTT
CASSYGQATDTQYF
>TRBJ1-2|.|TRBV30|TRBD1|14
TGTGCCTGGAGTGTAGGGGACAGGGTGACGGGCTACACCTTC
CAWSVGDRVTGYTF
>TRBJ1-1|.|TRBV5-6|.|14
TGTGCCAGCAGGCTCGGACAGTTGAACACTGAAGCTTTCTTT
CASRLGQLNTEAFF
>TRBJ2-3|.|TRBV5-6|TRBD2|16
TGTGCCAGCAGCCGGATCCTACTAGCGGGGGATTATACGCAGTATTTT
CASSRILLAGDYTQYF
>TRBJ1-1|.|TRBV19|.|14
TGTGCCAGTAGTGCGGGACTTATGAACACTGAAGCTTTCTTT
CASSAGLMNTEAFF
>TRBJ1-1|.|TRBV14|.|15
TGTGCCAGCAGCCGGGGCCTGGGTCTGAACACTGAAGCTTTCTTT
CASSRGLGLNTEAFF